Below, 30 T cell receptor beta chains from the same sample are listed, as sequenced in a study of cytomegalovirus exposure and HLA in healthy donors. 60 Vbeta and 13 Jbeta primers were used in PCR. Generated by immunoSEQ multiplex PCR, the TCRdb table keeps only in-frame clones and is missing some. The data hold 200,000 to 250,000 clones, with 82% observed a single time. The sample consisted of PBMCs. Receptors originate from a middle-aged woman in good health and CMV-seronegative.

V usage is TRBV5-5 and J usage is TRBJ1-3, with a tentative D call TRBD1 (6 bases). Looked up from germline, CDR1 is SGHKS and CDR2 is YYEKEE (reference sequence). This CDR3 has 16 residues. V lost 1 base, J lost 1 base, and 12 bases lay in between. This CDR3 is CASSLLGRGSGNTIYF. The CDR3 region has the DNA TGTGCCAGCAGCTTGTTGGGCAGGGGATCTGGAAACACCATATATTTT.

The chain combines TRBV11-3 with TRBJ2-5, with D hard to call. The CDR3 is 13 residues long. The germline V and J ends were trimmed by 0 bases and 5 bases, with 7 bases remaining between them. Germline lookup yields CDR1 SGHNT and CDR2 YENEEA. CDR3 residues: CASSLDYRETQYF. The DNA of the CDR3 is TGTGCCAGCAGCTTAGATTACCGGGAGACCCAGTACTTC.

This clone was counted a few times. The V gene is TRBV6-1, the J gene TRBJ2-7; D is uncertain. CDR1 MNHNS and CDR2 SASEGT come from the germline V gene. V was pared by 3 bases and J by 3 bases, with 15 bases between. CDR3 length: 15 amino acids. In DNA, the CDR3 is TGTGCCAGCAGTGAGTTAAAGTCTCACAACTACGAGCAGTACTTC. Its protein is CASSELKSHNYEQYF.

The CDR3 sequence is CASSYEGAGYTF. The CDR3 nucleotides read TGTGCCAGCAGCTACGAGGGGGCTGGCTACACCTTC. The gene calls are TRBV13 and TRBJ1-2; 7 bases line up with TRBD1. CDR1 is PRHDT and CDR2 is FYEKMQ in the germline V gene (reference sequence). The CDR3 is 12 amino acids. J lost 7 bases, V lost 4 bases, and 3 bases had no gene match.

CDR3 in DNA: TGTGCCAGCAACCCGAGACTAGTCCCTAGCGAGCAGTACTTC. It is translated as CASNPRLVPSEQYF. This chain joins TRBV27 and TRBJ2-7; D might be TRBD2 (6 bases). Germline V gene sequence: CDR1 MNHEY, CDR2 SMNVEV (reference sequence). V was trimmed by 7 bases and J by 6 bases, leaving 19 bases between them. The CDR3 is 14 residues long.

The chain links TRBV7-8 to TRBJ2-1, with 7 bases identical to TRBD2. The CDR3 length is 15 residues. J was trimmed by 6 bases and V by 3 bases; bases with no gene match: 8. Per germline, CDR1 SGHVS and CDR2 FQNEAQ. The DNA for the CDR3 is TGTGCCAGCAGCTTGGGCGGGAGTCTCGGCAATGAGCAGTTCTTC. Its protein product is CASSLGGSLGNEQFF.

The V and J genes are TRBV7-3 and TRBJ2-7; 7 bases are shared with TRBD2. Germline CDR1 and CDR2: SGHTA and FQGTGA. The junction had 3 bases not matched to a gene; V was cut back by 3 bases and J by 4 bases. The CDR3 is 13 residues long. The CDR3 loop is CASSFGGGYEQYF. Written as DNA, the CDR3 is TGTGCCAGCAGCTTTGGGGGGGGTTACGAGCAGTACTTC.

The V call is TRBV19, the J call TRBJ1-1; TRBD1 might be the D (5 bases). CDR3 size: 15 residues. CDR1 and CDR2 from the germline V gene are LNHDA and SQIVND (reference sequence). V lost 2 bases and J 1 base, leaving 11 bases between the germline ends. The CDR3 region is CASSIRGPRNTEAFF. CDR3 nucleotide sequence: TGTGCCAGTAGTATAAGGGGTCCTAGGAACACTGAAGCTTTCTTT. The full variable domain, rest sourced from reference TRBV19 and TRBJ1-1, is DGGITQSPKYLFRKEGQNVTLSCEQNLNHDAMYWYRQDPGQGLRLIYYSQIVNDFQKGDIAEGYSVSREKKESFPLTVTSAQKNPTAFYLCASSIRGPRNTEAFFGQGTRLTVV.

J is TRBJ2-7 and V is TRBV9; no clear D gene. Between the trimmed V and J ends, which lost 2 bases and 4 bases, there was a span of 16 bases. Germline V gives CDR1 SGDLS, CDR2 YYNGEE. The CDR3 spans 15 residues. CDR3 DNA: TGTGCCAGCAGCGTCTCTGGGTCCCAGGTGTACGAGCAGTACTTC. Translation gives CASSVSGSQVYEQYF.

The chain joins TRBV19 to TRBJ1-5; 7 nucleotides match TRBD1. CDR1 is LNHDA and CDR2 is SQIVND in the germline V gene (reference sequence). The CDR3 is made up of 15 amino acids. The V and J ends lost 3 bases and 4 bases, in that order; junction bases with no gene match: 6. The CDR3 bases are TGTGCCAGTAGTATGAGACAGGGCGGGAATCAGCCCCAGCATTTT. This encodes CASSMRQGGNQPQHF. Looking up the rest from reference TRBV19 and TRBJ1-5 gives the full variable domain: DGGITQSPKYLFRKEGQNVTLSCEQNLNHDAMYWYRQDPGQGLRLIYYSQIVNDFQKGDIAEGYSVSREKKESFPLTVTSAQKNPTAFYLCASSMRQGGNQPQHFGDGTRLSIL.

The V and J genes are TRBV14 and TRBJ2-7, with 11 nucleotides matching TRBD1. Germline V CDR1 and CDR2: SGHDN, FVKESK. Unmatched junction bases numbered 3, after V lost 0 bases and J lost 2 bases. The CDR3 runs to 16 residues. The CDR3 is CASSQDLGQGAYEQYF. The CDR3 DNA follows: TGTGCCAGCAGCCAAGACCTGGGACAGGGGGCCTACGAGCAGTACTTC.

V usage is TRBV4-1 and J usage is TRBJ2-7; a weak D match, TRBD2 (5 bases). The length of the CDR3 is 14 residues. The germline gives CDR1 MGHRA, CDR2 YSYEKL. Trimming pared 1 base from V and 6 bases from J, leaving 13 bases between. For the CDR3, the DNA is TGCGCCAGCAGCCAAGGCCCCGGGGTAGCCGAGCAGTACTTC. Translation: CASSQGPGVAEQYF.

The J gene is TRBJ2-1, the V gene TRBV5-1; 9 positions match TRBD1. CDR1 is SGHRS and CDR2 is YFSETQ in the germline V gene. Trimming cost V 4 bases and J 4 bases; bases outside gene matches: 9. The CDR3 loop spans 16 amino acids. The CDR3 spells CASSNSGTGSYNEQFF. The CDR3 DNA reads TGCGCCAGCAGCAACTCCGGGACAGGGTCTTACAATGAGCAGTTCTTC.

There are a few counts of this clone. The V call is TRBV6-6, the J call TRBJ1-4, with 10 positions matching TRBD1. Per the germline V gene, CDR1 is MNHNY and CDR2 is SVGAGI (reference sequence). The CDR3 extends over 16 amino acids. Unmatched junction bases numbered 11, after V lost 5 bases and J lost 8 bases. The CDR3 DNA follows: TGTGCCAGCAGTCAGAACCCCGGGACAGGGGACGAAAAACTGTTTTTT. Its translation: CASSQNPGTGDEKLFF.

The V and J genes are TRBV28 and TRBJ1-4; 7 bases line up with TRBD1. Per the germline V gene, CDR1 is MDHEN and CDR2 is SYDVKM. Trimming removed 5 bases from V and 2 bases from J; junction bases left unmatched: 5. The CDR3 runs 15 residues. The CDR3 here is CASSPNRGTNEKLFF. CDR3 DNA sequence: TGTGCCAGCAGTCCCAACAGGGGTACTAATGAAAAACTGTTTTTT.

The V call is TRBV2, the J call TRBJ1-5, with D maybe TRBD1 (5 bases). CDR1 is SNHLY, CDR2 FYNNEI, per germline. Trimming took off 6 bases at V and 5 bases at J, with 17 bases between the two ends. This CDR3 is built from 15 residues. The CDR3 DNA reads TGTGCCAGCAGGGGAATTACTGGCAGGGATCAGCCCCAGCATTTT. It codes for CASRGITGRDQPQHF. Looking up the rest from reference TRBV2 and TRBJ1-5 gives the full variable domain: EPEVTQTPSHQVTQMGQEVILRCVPISNHLYFYWYRQILGQKVEFLVSFYNNEISEKSEIFDDQFSVERPDGSNFTLKIRSTKLEDSAMYFCASRGITGRDQPQHFGDGTRLSIL.

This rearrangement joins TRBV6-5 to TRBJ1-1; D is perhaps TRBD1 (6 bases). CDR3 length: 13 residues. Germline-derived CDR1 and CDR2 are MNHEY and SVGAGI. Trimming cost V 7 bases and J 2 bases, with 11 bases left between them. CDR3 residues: CASTRGANTEAFF. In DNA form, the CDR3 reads TGTGCCAGCACCCGGGGGGCTAACACTGAAGCTTTCTTT.

Written as DNA, the CDR3 is TGCGCCAGCGCGTCCGGGGACAGTTACGAGCAGTACTTC. This gives the protein CASASGDSYEQYF. V usage is TRBV10-1 and J usage is TRBJ2-7, with TRBD1 matching 7 bases. V was pared by 8 bases and J by 4 bases, with 8 bases of the junction left unmatched. The CDR3 length is 13 residues. CDR1 and CDR2 from the germline V gene are WNHNN and SYGVQD (reference sequence).

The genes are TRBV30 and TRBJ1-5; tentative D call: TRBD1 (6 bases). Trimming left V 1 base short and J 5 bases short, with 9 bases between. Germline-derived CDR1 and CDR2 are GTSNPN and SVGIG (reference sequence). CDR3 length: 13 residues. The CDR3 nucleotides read TGTGCCTGGAGTGGGCAGGGGCATCAGCCCCAGCATTTT. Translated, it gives CAWSGQGHQPQHF.

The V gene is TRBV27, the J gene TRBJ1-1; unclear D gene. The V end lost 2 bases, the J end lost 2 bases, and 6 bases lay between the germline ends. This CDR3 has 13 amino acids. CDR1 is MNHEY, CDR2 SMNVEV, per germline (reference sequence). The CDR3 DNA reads TGTGCCAGCAGTTTAACGGGTAACACTGAAGCTTTCTTT. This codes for CASSLTGNTEAFF.

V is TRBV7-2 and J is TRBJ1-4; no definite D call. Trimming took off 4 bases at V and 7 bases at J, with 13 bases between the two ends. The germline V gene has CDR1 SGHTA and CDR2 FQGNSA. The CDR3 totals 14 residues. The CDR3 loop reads CASSSQQAGEKLFF. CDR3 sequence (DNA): TGTGCCAGCAGCTCCCAACAAGCGGGTGAAAAACTGTTTTTT.

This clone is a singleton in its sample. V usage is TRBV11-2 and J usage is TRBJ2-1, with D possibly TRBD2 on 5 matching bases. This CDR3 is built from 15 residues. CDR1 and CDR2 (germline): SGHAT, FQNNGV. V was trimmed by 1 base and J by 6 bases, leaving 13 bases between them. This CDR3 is CASSLGKDFFNEQFF. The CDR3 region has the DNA TGTGCCAGCAGCTTAGGGAAGGACTTCTTCAATGAGCAGTTCTTC.

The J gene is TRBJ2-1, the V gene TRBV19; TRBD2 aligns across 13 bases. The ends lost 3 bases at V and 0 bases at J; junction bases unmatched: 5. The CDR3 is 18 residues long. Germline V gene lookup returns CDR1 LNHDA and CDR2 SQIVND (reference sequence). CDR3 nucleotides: TGTGCCAGTAGTATGGGACTAGCGGGACAAAGCTCCTACAATGAGCAGTTCTTC. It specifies CASSMGLAGQSSYNEQFF.

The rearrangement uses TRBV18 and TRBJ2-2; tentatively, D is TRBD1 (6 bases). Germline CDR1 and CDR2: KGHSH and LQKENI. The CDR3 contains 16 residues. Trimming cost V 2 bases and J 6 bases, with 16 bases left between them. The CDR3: CASSPFRQEGAGELFF. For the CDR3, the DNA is TGTGCCAGCTCACCATTCCGACAGGAAGGGGCCGGGGAGCTGTTTTTT.

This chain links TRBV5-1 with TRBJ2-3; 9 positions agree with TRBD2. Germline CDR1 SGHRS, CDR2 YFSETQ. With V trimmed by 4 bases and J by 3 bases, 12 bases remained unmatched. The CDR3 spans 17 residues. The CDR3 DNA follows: TGCGCCAGCAGCCCGGAGGGTTTGGGACTAGCAACAGATACGCAGTATTTT. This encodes CASSPEGLGLATDTQYF.

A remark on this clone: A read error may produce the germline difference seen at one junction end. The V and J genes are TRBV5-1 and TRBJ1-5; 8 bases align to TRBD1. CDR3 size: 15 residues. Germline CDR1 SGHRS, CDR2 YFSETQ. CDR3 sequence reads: CASSPQGAGGQPRHF. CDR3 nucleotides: TGCGCCAGCAGCCCGCAGGGGGCTGGGGGTCAGCCCCGGCATTTT.

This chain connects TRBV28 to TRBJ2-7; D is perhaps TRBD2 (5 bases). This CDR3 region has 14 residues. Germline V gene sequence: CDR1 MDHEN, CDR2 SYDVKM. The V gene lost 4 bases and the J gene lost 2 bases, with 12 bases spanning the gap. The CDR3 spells CASSSGGPTYEQYF. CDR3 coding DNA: TGTGCCAGCAGTTCCGGAGGACCCACCTACGAGCAGTACTTC. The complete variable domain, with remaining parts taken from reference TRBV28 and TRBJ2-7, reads DVKVTQSSRYLVKRTGEKVFLECVQDMDHENMFWYRQDPGLGLRLIYFSYDVKMKEKGDIPEGYSVSREKKERFSLILESASTNQTSMYLCASSSGGPTYEQYFGPGTRLTVT.

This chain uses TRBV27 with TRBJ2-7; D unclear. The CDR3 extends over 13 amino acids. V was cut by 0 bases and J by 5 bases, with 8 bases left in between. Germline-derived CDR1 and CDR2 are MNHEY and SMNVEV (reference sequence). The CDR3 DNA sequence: TGTGCCAGCAGTTTATCCCAAGCCCACGAGCAGTACTTC. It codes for CASSLSQAHEQYF.

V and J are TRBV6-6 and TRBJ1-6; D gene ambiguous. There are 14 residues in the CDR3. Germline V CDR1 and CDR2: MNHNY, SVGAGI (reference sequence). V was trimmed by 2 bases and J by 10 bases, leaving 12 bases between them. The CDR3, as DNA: TGTGCCAGCAGTTACCCCGAAGTCGGGTCACCCCTCCACTTT. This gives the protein CASSYPEVGSPLHF.

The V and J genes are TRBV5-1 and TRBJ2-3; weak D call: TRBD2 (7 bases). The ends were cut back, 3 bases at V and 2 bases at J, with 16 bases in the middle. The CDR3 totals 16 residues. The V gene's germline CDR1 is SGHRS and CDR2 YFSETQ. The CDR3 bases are TGCGCCAGCAGCTCCCTAGCTCGGGGGGCCACAGATACGCAGTATTTT. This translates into CASSSLARGATDTQYF.